This T cell receptor beta chain comes out of a study of blood T cell repertoires in COVID-19. In the source study's methods: Estimation of nucleated cell counts relied on the amplification of reference gene primers. Sequenced by immunoSEQ multiplex PCR; TCRdb stores in-frame clones only, minus some. V and J calls and clone size follow that table, whereas D and trimming were derived from the DNA. The sample lists under 55,000 clones, 70% to 85% occurring once. The CDR3 runs to 14 residues. The germline CDR1 and CDR2 sequences are SGHVS and FQNEAQ. The germline V and J ends were trimmed by 1 base and 6 bases, with 13 bases remaining between them.

This TCR was recovered from a human donor in a cohort sampled during active COVID-19. Sequencing input: peripheral blood. The chain uses TRBV7-8 and TRBJ2-7; D is possibly TRBD1 (5 bases). The CDR3 sequence is CASSLGRWGGEQYF. Here the CDR3 DNA reads TGTGCCAGCAGCTTAGGTCGGTGGGGCGGCGAGCAGTACTTC.